The next 10 T cell receptor beta chains were all read from a single sample in a study of cytomegalovirus exposure and HLA in healthy donors. PCR employed 60 Vbeta and 13 Jbeta primers. Method: immunoSEQ multiplex PCR; TCRdb's copy keeps in-frame clones and lacks some. The table lists about 150,000 clones, approximately 80% of them singletons. The sample comprised PBMCs. Source of these receptors: a woman between 45 and 65 years old in good health and CMV-seropositive.

This chain connects TRBV5-1 to TRBJ2-7; 8 nucleotides agree with TRBD1. J was trimmed by 3 bases and V by 5 bases; bases with no gene match: 10. The CDR3 contains 15 residues. Germline V gives CDR1 SGHRS, CDR2 YFSETQ. The CDR3: CASRPNRGANYEQYF. In DNA form, the CDR3 reads TGCGCCAGCAGACCGAACAGGGGGGCTAACTACGAGCAGTACTTC.

The gene calls are TRBV7-2 and TRBJ2-3, with 11 bases fitting TRBD2. Germline V gives CDR1 SGHTA, CDR2 FQGNSA. The trim removed 4 bases at V and 6 bases at J, leaving 6 bases unmatched. The CDR3 spans 15 residues. Here the CDR3 reads CASSSTSGVTDTQYF. DNA for the CDR3: TGTGCCAGCAGCTCGACTAGCGGGGTCACGGATACGCAGTATTTT.

The chain recombines TRBV7-6 with TRBJ1-4; D might be TRBD1 (6 bases). CDR1 and CDR2 from the germline V gene are SGHVS and FNYEAQ. V was clipped by 6 bases and J by 4 bases, with 15 bases between them. The CDR3 has 15 residues. The CDR3 nucleotides read TGTGCCAGCAGTTCTGGACAGACCCGTAATGAAAAACTGTTTTTT. Its protein is CASSSGQTRNEKLFF.

The chain employs TRBV27 and TRBJ2-7; 10 bases align to TRBD1. Germline trimming cut 5 bases from V and 4 bases from J; bases unmatched to any gene: 2. CDR3 length equals 13 residues. The germline gives CDR1 MNHEY, CDR2 SMNVEV (reference sequence). The CDR3 is CASSRDRGYEQYF. DNA for the CDR3: TGTGCCAGCAGTAGGGACAGGGGTTACGAGCAGTACTTC.

This clone has a single count. This chain links TRBV19 with TRBJ1-2; TRBD1 is a possible D gene (6 bases). In germline, CDR1 is LNHDA, CDR2 SQIVND (reference sequence). V lost 6 bases to trimming and J lost 4 bases, with 18 bases between them. The CDR3 extends over 15 amino acids. CDR3 region: CASRELEGQRYGYTF. The CDR3 nucleotides are TGTGCCAGTAGAGAGCTTGAAGGACAGCGCTATGGCTACACCTTC.

This rearrangement joins TRBV6-1 to TRBJ1-6, with a weak D call TRBD1 (6 bases). The V gene lost 0 bases and the J gene lost 5 bases, with 8 bases spanning the gap. This CDR3 has 15 amino acids. CDR1 and CDR2 (germline): MNHNS, SASEGT. As DNA, the CDR3 is TGTGCCAGCAGTGAAGCGACAGGCCATAATTCACCCCTCCACTTT. Translation: CASSEATGHNSPLHF.

The chain recombines TRBV5-4 with TRBJ2-2; D unresolved. Trimming stripped 0 bases from V and 0 bases from J, with 6 bases between. Germline V gene lookup returns CDR1 SGHNT and CDR2 YYREEE (reference sequence). CDR3 length equals 15 residues. CDR3 coding DNA: TGTGCCAGCAGCTTGGGGGCCCCGAACACCGGGGAGCTGTTTTTT. It is translated as CASSLGAPNTGELFF.

This clone was picked up a small number of times. The rearrangement joins TRBV6-1 to TRBJ2-7, with 8 bases aligning to TRBD2. The CDR3 runs 13 residues. Germline V gene data show CDR1 as MNHNS and CDR2 as SASEGT. V shed 3 bases and J 5 bases; nucleotides not matched to a gene: 3. The DNA for the CDR3 is TGTGCCAGCAGTGACGGCGGGGGGCACGAGCAGTACTTC. It translates to CASSDGGGHEQYF.

This rearrangement joins TRBV5-6 to TRBJ1-1; D gene unclear. Deletions cut 3 bases from V and 5 bases from J, with 8 bases between. Germline V CDR1 and CDR2: SGHDT, YYEEEE. The CDR3 runs to 12 residues. The DNA of the CDR3 is TGTGCCAGCAGCTCAGGAATAACTGAAGCTTTCTTT. Its translation is CASSSGITEAFF.

The genes are TRBV7-7 and TRBJ2-1; 7 bases line up with TRBD2. V was clipped by 5 bases and J by 7 bases; unmatched bases: 11. The CDR3 has 15 amino acids. Germline CDR1 and CDR2: SSHAT and FNYEAQ (reference sequence). CDR3 DNA sequence: TGTGCCAGCAGCCCTGAGTGGGGGGGTCGAAATGAGCAGTTCTTC. Its translation: CASSPEWGGRNEQFF.